This passage covers 16 T cell receptor beta chains from one sample sequenced in a study of monozygotic twins with inflammatory bowel disease. TCRdb re-called the 5' RACE reads; one entry per CDR3 protein, DNA not given. The record lists about 110,000 distinct CDR3 sequences, of which the ten most abundant hold approximately 13%. The sequenced material came from blood. Receptors were obtained from a human donor with ulcerative colitis or Crohn's disease, or a healthy co-twin of an affected twin (not recorded which).

The CDR3 loop is CASSRLYEQYF. The chain employs TRBV12-3 or TRBV12-4 and TRBJ2-7. This CDR3 is 11 amino acids long.

The chain links TRBV2 to TRBJ1-6. Germline-derived CDR1 and CDR2 are SNHLY and FYNNEI. The CDR3 runs to 15 residues. CDR3 residues: CASSEGGPYNSPLHF.

V and J are TRBV20-1 and TRBJ2-7; absent DNA, TCRdb's TRBD2 call cannot be checked. This CDR3 contains 17 residues. In germline, CDR1 is DFQATT, CDR2 SNEGSKA (reference sequence). CDR3 region: CSAPWTSGIPISYEQYF.

This chain connects TRBV18 to TRBJ2-2; no DNA is available, so the TRBD1 call from TCRdb remains unchecked. Germline V gives CDR1 KGHSH, CDR2 LQKENI. CDR3 length equals 15 residues. The CDR3: CASSPDRSNTGELFF.

The chain carries TRBV20-1 and TRBJ2-1; TCRdb lists TRBD1, though no DNA is available to test this call. This CDR3 is 15 amino acids long. Germline V gene lookup returns CDR1 DFQATT and CDR2 SNEGSKA (reference sequence). The CDR3 here is CSARDGGRNGDEQFF.

This chain joins TRBV5-1 and TRBJ2-7; with no DNA, the TCRdb D assignment of TRBD1 cannot be verified. This CDR3 has 15 amino acids. Germline V gives CDR1 SGHRS, CDR2 YFSETQ. The CDR3 is CASSLAGTTLYEQYF.

This chain joins TRBV29-1 and TRBJ2-3; TCRdb's D call, TRBD2, is unchecked because there is no DNA. The CDR3 is 16 amino acids. Germline CDR1 SQVTM, CDR2 ANQGSEA. Here the CDR3 reads CSVEYPSGGSTDTQYF.

The chain links TRBV18 to TRBJ2-5; TCRdb reports TRBD1, a call that lacks DNA to check it against. Germline V CDR1 and CDR2: KGHSH, LQKENI. The CDR3 consists of 12 residues. CDR3 in amino acids: CASSDRGETQYF.

The V and J genes are TRBV2 and TRBJ1-2; TCRdb's D gene call, TRBD1, goes unchecked for lack of DNA. This CDR3 spans 14 amino acids. Germline V gives CDR1 SNHLY, CDR2 FYNNEI. This CDR3 reads CASSLDRGDYGYTF. Using reference TRBV2 and TRBJ1-2 for the parts outside the CDR3, the full variable domain is EPEVTQTPSHQVTQMGQEVILRCVPISNHLYFYWYRQILGQKVEFLVSFYNNEISEKSEIFDDQFSVERPDGSNFTLKIRSTKLEDSAMYFCASSLDRGDYGYTFGSGTRLTVV.

The chain combines TRBV18 with TRBJ1-5; TCRdb gives TRBD1 as the D gene, but with no DNA this cannot be confirmed. Germline V gene data show CDR1 as KGHSH and CDR2 as LQKENI. The CDR3 has 13 residues. This CDR3 reads CASSQGSGQPQHF.

The V gene is TRBV12-3 or TRBV12-4, the J gene TRBJ2-4; the D call of TRBD1 rests on TCRdb alone, since no DNA is present to check it. This CDR3 contains 16 residues. The chain's CDR3 is CASSSHAGVHQNIQYF.

The V call is TRBV7-9, the J call TRBJ2-4; absent DNA, TCRdb's TRBD1 call cannot be checked. The CDR3 loop spans 14 amino acids. Germline V gives CDR1 SEHNR, CDR2 FQNEAQ (reference sequence). The CDR3 here is CASSRGQGKNIQYF.

The rearrangement joins TRBV18 to TRBJ2-7; TCRdb's D gene call, TRBD1, goes unchecked for lack of DNA. Looked up from germline, CDR1 is KGHSH and CDR2 is LQKENI. This CDR3 has 16 residues. The CDR3 loop is CASSPNPGREWGEQYF. Full variable domain (rest looked up from reference TRBV18 and TRBJ2-7): NAGVMQNPRHLVRRRGQEARLRCSPMKGHSHVYWYRQLPEEGLKFMVYLQKENIIDESGMPKERFSAEFPKEGPSILRIQQVVRGDSAAYFCASSPNPGREWGEQYFGPGTRLTVT.

This chain links TRBV7-3 with TRBJ2-1; TCRdb lists TRBD1, though no DNA is available to test this call. Germline V lookup: CDR1 SGHTA, CDR2 FQGTGA. The CDR3 extends over 14 amino acids. The CDR3 spells CASSLEPGFNEQFF.

The chain combines TRBV29-1 with TRBJ2-7. Germline CDR1 is SQVTM and CDR2 is ANQGSEA. There are 13 residues in the CDR3. CDR3 sequence: CSVEVLGAYEQYF.

J is TRBJ2-1 and V is TRBV5-6; the TCRdb call, TRBD2, lacks DNA for checking. This CDR3 spans 16 amino acids. Per the germline V gene, CDR1 is SGHDT and CDR2 is YYEEEE. The CDR3 sequence is CASSFRRGVAQRGQFF.